This T cell receptor (beta chain) was identified in a study of blood T cell repertoires in COVID-19. The wider study: Donors in the United States, Italy and Spain gave samples during acute or convalescent COVID-19. PBMCs, B-cell-depleted T cells, or T cells were the source of the cDNA or gDNA that made up the material.

This CDR3 is 15 amino acids long. V lost 0 bases and J 4 bases, leaving 13 bases between the germline ends. Germline-derived CDR1 and CDR2 are SGDLS and YYNGEE. Study processing details: Nucleated cell number was recorded as an estimate derived from reference gene primer amplification. Sequencing used immunoSEQ multiplex PCR; TCRdb keeps in-frame clones, though not all of them. For V, J and clone size, that table is used; D and trimming come from the DNA. Of roughly 230,000 clones listed, 70% to 90% are singletons. The rearrangement uses TRBV9 and TRBJ1-1, with a possible D match to TRBD1 (5 bases). This sequence originates from a human donor in a cohort sampled during active COVID-19. Sequences were obtained from peripheral blood. The CDR3 DNA is TGTGCCAGCAGCGTAGCCGGGTGGGGCAGCACTGAAGCTTTCTTT. Its translation is CASSVAGWGSTEAFF.